What follows describes a single T cell receptor (beta chain). The entry originates in a study of blood T cell repertoires in COVID-19. Study as a whole: Samples representing acute and convalescent COVID-19 were sourced from the United States, Italy and Spain. Sources were T cells, B-cell-depleted T cells, or PBMCs; the material itself was cDNA or gDNA.

Per the study methods: For nucleated cells, counts were estimated from reference gene primer amplification. Assay used: immunoSEQ multiplex PCR; TCRdb lists only in-frame clones, some missing. The V and J calls and clone size were taken over from that table, and D and trimming were inferred from the DNA. In the table there are about 150,000 clones, around 82% of which are singletons. The V and J ends lost 7 bases and 5 bases, in that order; junction bases with no gene match: 19. There are 18 residues in the CDR3. Germline V CDR1 and CDR2: SNHLY, FYNNEI. The chain carries TRBV2 and TRBJ2-2; TRBD1 matches at 7 bases. Sample: peripheral blood. The source of this sequence is a woman older than 75 with acute or convalescent COVID-19. The CDR3, as DNA: TGTGCCAGCAAAATGACAGGGTGGGCTCGGAAAATAACCGGGGAGCTGTTTTTT. Protein product: CASKMTGWARKITGELFF.